The clone carrying this T cell receptor (beta chain) was detected ten times or more. Its antigen is unidentified. This CDR3 comprises 14 residues. Germline loops: CDR1 SGHKS, CDR2 YYEKEE (reference sequence). V lost 0 bases to trimming and J lost 0 bases, with 6 bases between them. Arm-PCR of CDR3 regions and iRepertoire HTBI primers were used to build TCR beta libraries. TCRdb re-analysed the multiplex PCR reads in MiXCR, keeping a single row per CDR3 protein. Of 420,000 or so distinct CDR3 sequences in the sample, about 25% were seen once. Noted time point: persistent/refractory GD, antithyroid drugs over 5 years with positive TRAb. The TCR library used RNA extracted from PBMCs. This record comes from a study of regulatory T cells in long-lasting Graves disease. Study conclusions and caveats: Accuracy could have been hurt by small sample size. TRBV28, TRBJ1-2 and TRBJ2-5 emerged as the favored segments in persistent disease.

This chain uses TRBV5-5 with TRBJ1-2; the D is unclear. This specimen consisted of peripheral blood mononuclear cells (PBMCs), obtained when the disease was refractory, from a patient treated with antithyroid drugs. The clonotype comes from a female donor with Graves disease. DNA for the CDR3: TGTGCCAGCAGCTTGGATTTCGCTAACTATGGCTACACCTTC. Its protein product is CASSLDFANYGYTF.